The 2 T cell receptor beta chains in this list originate from one sample, sequenced in a study of chemoradiotherapy in HPV16-positive cancers. The table came from immunoSEQ multiplex PCR; TCRdb's copy has only in-frame clones and leaves some out. The repertoire holds about 1,100 clones, more than 75% seen once, with over 3% in the top ten. The sample consisted of tumor tissue, taken from a patient who underwent chemoradiotherapy. These receptors were collected from a human donor with HPV-associated anogenital cancer.

V is TRBV5-1 and J is TRBJ2-6, with 9 bases matching TRBD1. The trim removed 4 bases at V and 2 bases at J, leaving 10 bases unmatched. The germline V gene encodes CDR1 SGHRS and CDR2 YFSETQ. CDR3 size: 18 residues. The CDR3: CASSLVGQGSAGANVLTF. The CDR3 DNA reads TGCGCCAGCAGCCTGGTGGGACAGGGCTCAGCTGGGGCCAACGTCCTGACTTTC.

V is TRBV27 and J is TRBJ2-3; D may be TRBD2 (6 bases). The germline V gene has CDR1 MNHEY and CDR2 SMNVEV (reference sequence). The V end was cut by 5 bases, the J end by 3 bases, with 12 bases between. CDR3 length equals 14 residues. Here the CDR3 reads CASSGRGRTDTQYF. CDR3 DNA sequence: TGTGCCAGCAGTGGACGGGGGAGGACAGATACGCAGTATTTT.